This T cell receptor (beta chain) stems from a study of cytomegalovirus exposure and HLA in healthy donors. Findings and caveats of the study: Among the CMV-associated chains, a few were confirmed in vitro as specific for CMV antigens.

A note on this clone: The antigen remains unidentified.

CDR3 length equals 16 residues. CDR1 and CDR2 (germline): SNHLY, FYNNEI. V trimming: 5 bases; J trimming: 5 bases; junction bases outside the gene matches: 12. Repertoires were generated with immunoSEQ multiplex PCR, while TCRdb's copy carries only in-frame clones and drops some. The sample comprises tens of thousands of clones, approximately 91% of which are singletons, and roughly 2.1% rests with the top ten. The specimen sequenced was PBMCs. The chain links TRBV2 to TRBJ2-5; TRBD1 matches 9 bases. The receptor was derived from a young man in good health and CMV-seronegative. The CDR3 loop is CASSTGTGSFGETQYF. CDR3 in DNA: TGTGCCAGCAGTACCGGGACAGGGAGCTTCGGGGAGACCCAGTACTTC.